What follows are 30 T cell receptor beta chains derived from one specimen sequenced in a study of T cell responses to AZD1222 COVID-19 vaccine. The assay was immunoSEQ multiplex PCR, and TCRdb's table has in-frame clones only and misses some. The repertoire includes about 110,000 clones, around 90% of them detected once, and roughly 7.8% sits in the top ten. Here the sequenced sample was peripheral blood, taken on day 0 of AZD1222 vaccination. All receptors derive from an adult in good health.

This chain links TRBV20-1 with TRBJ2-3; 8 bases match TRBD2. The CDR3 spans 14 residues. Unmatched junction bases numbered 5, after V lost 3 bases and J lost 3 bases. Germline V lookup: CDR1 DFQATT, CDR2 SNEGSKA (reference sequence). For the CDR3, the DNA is TGCAGTGCTAGTCGGGGGGGAGATACAGATACGCAGTATTTT. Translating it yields CSASRGGDTDTQYF.

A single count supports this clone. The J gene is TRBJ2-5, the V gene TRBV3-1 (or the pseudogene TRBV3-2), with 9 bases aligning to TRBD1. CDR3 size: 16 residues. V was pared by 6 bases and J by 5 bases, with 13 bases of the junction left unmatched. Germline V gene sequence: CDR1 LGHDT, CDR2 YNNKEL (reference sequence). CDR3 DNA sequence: TGTGCCAGCAGTCAGTCCCACAGGGGGCCATGGGAGACCCAGTACTTC. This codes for CASSQSHRGPWETQYF.

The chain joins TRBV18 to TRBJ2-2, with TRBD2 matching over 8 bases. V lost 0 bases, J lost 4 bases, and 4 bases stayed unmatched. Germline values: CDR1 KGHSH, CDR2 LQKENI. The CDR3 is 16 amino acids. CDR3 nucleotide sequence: TGTGCCAGCTCACCACCGACGGGAGGGTCCACCGGGGAGCTGTTTTTT. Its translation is CASSPPTGGSTGELFF.

In DNA form, the CDR3 reads TGTGCCAGCAGTCCTTGGGCTAGGAACACTGAAGCTTTCTTT. As protein: CASSPWARNTEAFF. This chain links TRBV27 with TRBJ1-1; the D is unclear. Trimming pared 5 bases from V and 1 base from J, leaving 11 bases between. Germline values: CDR1 MNHEY, CDR2 SMNVEV (reference sequence). The CDR3 covers 14 residues.

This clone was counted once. The CDR3 DNA follows: TGCGCCAGCAGCTTGTGGGCGAATGAGCAGTTCTTC. The encoded protein is CASSLWANEQFF. This rearrangement joins TRBV5-1 to TRBJ2-1, with D uncertain. The CDR3 totals 12 residues. The V gene lost 1 base and the J gene lost 7 bases, with 6 bases spanning the gap. Germline lookup yields CDR1 SGHRS and CDR2 YFSETQ.

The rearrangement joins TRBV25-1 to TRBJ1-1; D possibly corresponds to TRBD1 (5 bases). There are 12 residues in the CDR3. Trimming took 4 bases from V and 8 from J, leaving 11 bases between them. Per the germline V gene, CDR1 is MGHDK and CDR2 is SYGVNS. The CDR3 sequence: CASSVGTAEAFF. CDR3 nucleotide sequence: TGTGCCAGCAGTGTTGGGACCGCCGAAGCTTTCTTT. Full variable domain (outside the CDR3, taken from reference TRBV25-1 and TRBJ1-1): EADIYQTPRYLVIGTGKKITLECSQTMGHDKMYWYQQDPGMELHLIHYSYGVNSTEKGDLSSESTVSRIRTEHFPLTLESARPSHTSQYLCASSVGTAEAFFGQGTRLTVV.

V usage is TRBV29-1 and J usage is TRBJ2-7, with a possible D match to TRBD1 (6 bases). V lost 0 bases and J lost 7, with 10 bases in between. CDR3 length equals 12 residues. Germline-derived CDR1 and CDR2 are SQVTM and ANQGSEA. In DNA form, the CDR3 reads TGCAGCGTTGAAGACAGGGGAAATGAGCAGTACTTC. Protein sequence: CSVEDRGNEQYF.

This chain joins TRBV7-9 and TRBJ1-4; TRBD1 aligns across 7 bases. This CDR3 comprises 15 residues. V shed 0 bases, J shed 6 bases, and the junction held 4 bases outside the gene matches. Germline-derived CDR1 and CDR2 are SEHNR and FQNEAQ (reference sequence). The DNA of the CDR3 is TGTGCCAGCAGCTTAGCGAGGGGGCTGGATGAAAAACTGTTTTTT. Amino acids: CASSLARGLDEKLFF.

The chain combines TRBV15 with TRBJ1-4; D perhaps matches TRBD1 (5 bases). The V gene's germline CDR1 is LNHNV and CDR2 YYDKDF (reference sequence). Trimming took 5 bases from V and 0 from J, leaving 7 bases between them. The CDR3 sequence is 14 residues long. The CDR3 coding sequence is TGTGCCACCAGCGGGGCCGCAACTAATGAAAAACTGTTTTTT. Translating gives CATSGAATNEKLFF.

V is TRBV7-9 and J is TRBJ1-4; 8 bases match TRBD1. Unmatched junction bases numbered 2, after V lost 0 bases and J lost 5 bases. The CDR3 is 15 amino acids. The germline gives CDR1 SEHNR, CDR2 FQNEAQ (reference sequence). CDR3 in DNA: TGTGCCAGCAGCTTAGCTGGGACAGGAAATGAAAAACTGTTTTTT. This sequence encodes CASSLAGTGNEKLFF.

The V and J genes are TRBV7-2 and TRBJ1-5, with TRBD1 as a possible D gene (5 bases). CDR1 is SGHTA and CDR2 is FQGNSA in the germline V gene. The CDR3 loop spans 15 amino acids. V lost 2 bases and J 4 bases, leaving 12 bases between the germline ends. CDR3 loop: CASSLNKGSNQPQHF. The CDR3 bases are TGTGCCAGCAGCTTAAATAAGGGGAGTAATCAGCCCCAGCATTTT.

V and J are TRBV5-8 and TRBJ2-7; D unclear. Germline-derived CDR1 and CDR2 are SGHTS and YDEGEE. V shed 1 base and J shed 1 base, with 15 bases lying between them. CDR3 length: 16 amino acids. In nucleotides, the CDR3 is TGTGCCAGCAGCTTGTATTCTGGAAGGTGGTCCTACGAGCAGTACTTC. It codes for CASSLYSGRWSYEQYF.

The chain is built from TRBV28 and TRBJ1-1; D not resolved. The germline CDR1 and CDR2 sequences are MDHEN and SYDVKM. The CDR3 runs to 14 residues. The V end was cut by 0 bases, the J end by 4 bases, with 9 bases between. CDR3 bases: TGTGCCAGCAGTTTATGGTCCGGTCGCACTGAAGCTTTCTTT. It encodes CASSLWSGRTEAFF.

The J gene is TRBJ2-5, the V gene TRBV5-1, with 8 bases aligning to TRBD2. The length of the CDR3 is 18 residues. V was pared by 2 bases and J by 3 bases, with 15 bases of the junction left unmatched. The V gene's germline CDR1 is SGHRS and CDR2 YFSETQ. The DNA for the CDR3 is TGCGCCAGCAGCTTCCGTCTCCGGAGCGGGGGTGGAGAAGAGACCCAGTACTTC. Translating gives CASSFRLRSGGGEETQYF.

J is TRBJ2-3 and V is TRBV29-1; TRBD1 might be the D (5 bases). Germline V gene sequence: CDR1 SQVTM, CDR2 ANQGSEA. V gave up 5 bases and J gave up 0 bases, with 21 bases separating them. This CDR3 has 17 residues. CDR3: CSVKLVAGLTSTDTQYF. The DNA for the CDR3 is TGCAGCGTTAAGCTCGTGGCAGGGTTAACTAGCACAGATACGCAGTATTTT.

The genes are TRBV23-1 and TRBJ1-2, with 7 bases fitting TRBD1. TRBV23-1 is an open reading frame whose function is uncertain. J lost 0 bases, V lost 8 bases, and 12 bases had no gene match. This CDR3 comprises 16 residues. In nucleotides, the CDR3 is TGCGCCAGCTCCCGGGACAGCGAAAAGACTAACTATGGCTACACCTTC. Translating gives CASSRDSEKTNYGYTF.

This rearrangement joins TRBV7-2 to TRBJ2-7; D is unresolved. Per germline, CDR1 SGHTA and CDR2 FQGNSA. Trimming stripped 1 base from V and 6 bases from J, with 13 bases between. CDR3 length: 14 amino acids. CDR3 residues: CASSLEPVIREQYF. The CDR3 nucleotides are TGTGCCAGCAGCTTAGAACCAGTAATACGCGAGCAGTACTTC.

The CDR3 reads CASSKDRGYETQYF. The CDR3 DNA sequence: TGCGCCAGCAGCAAGGACAGGGGGTACGAGACCCAGTACTTC. The chain has TRBV4-1 and TRBJ2-5, with TRBD1 identical over 10 bases. In germline, CDR1 is MGHRA, CDR2 YSYEKL. The ends lost 5 bases at V and 5 bases at J; junction bases unmatched: 5. CDR3 length: 14 amino acids.

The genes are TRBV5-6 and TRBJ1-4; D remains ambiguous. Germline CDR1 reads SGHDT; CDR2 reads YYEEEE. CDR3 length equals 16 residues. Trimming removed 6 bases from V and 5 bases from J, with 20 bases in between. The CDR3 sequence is CASTVSVRAPNEKLFF. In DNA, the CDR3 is TGTGCCAGCACCGTGTCCGTCCGGGCTCCGAATGAAAAACTGTTTTTT.

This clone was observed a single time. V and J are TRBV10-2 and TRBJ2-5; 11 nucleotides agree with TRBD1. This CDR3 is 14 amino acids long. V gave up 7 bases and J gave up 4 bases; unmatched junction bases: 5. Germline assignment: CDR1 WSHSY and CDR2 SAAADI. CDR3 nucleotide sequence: TGCGCCAGCATTGGACAGGGGGCGCGAGAGACCCAGTACTTC. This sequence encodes CASIGQGARETQYF.

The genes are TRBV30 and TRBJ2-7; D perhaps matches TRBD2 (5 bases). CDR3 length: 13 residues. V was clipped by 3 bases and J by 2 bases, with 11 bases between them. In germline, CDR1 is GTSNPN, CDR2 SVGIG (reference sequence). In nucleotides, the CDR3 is TGTGCCTGGAGAAGTCGGGAAACCTACGAGCAGTACTTC. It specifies CAWRSRETYEQYF.

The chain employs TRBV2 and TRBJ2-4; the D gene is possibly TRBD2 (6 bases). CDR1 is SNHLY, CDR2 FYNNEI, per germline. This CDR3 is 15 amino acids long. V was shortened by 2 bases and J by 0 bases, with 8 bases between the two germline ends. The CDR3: CASSEQGLAKNIQYF. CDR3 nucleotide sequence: TGTGCCAGCAGTGAACAGGGACTAGCCAAAAACATTCAGTACTTC. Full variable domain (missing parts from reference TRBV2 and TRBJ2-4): EPEVTQTPSHQVTQMGQEVILRCVPISNHLYFYWYRQILGQKVEFLVSFYNNEISEKSEIFDDQFSVERPDGSNFTLKIRSTKLEDSAMYFCASSEQGLAKNIQYFGAGTRLSVL.

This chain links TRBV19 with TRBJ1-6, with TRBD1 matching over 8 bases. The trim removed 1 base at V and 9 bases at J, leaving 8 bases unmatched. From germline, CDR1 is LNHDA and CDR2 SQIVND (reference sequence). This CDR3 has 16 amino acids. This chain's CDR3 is CASSIGTGRGISPLHF. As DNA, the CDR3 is TGTGCCAGTAGTATAGGGACAGGGAGAGGAATTTCACCCCTCCACTTT.

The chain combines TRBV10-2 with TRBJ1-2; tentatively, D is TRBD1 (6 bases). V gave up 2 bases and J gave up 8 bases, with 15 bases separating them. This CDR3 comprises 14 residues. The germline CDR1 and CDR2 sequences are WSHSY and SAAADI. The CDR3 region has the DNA TGCGCCAGCAGTGAGGACAGGCTCGCAGGGGGCTACACCTTC. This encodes CASSEDRLAGGYTF.

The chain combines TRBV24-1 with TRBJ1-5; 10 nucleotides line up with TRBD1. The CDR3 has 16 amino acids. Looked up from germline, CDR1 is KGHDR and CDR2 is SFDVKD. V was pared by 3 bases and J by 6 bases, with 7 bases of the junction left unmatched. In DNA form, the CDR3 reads TGTGCCACCAGTGATGGGGGGACAGGGGATGGTCAGCCCCAGCATTTT. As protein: CATSDGGTGDGQPQHF.

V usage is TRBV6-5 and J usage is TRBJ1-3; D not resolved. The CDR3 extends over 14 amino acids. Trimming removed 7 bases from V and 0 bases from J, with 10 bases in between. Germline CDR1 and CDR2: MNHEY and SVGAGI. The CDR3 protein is CASKAISSGNTIYF. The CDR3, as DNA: TGTGCCAGCAAAGCCATAAGCTCTGGAAACACCATATATTTT.

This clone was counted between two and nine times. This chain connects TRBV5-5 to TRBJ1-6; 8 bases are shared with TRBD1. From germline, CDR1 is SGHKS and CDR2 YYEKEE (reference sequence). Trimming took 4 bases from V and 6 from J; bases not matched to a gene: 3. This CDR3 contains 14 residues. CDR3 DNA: TGTGCCAGCAGCGTGGGACAGGTTAATTCACCCCTCCACTTT. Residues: CASSVGQVNSPLHF.

The CDR3 DNA reads TGTGCCAGCAGCTCGGAAGGTCTGTACGAGCAGTACTTC. This encodes CASSSEGLYEQYF. V gene TRBV7-9 combines with J gene TRBJ2-7, with no clear D. CDR1 SEHNR and CDR2 FQNEAQ come from the germline V gene (reference sequence). The CDR3 has 13 residues. Trimming removed 4 bases at V and 4 bases at J, with 11 bases between.

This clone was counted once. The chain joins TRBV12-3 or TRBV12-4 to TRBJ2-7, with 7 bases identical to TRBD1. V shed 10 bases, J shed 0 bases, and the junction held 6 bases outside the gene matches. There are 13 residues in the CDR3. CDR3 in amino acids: CATSQGHSYEQYF. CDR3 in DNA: TGTGCCACCTCACAGGGGCACTCCTACGAGCAGTACTTC.

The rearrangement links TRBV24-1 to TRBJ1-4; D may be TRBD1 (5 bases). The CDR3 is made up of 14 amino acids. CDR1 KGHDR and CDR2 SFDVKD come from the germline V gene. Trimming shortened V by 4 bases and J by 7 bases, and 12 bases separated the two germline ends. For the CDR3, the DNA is TGTGCCACCAGTGACCCCAGGGTTAGTGAAAAACTGTTTTTT. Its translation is CATSDPRVSEKLFF.